This T cell receptor beta chain derives from a study of shared clonotypes between healthy human individuals. Notes on the study in general: Among non-shared clonotypes, generation probabilities were lower than among those shared by all four donors. Rarefaction analysis demonstrated incomplete sorted-subset sequencing notwithstanding large depth.

Donors comprised only Caucasian adults living in Nashville, Tennessee. CD45RA-negative memory and CD45RA+ naive subsets were split from the CD4+ cells. CDR3 size: 14 residues. Germline CDR1 and CDR2: SGHNT and YYREEE (reference sequence). Trimming cost V 0 bases and J 7 bases, with 8 bases left between them. This clone was detected only once. Its antigen is currently unknown. TCRdb keeps only in-frame clones here, not all; method: immunoSEQ multiplex PCR. The table has millions of clones, approximately 92% seen once; the top ten hold around 0.15%. This chain joins TRBV5-4 and TRBJ1-6; D is possibly TRBD1 (6 bases). The source of this sequence is a man younger than 35 in good health. What was sequenced was naive CD4+ T cells sorted from blood. The subset denotes: CD45RA+ positively selected. Here the CDR3 DNA reads TGTGCCAGCAGCTTGGCGGGGGCCAATTCACCCCTCCACTTT. It yields the protein CASSLAGANSPLHF. Full variable domain (outside the CDR3, taken from reference TRBV5-4 and TRBJ1-6): ETGVTQSPTHLIKTRGQQVTLRCSSQSGHNTVSWYQQALGQGPQFIFQYYREEENGRGNFPPRFSGLQFPNYSSELNVNALELDDSALYLCASSLAGANSPLHFGNGTRLTVT.